This is a list of T cell receptor beta chains from one sample in a study of Graves' ophthalmopathy and Graves' hyperthyroidism. TCRdb ran MiXCR on the multiplex PCR reads and lists one entry per CDR3 protein. The sample lists roughly 300,000 distinct CDR3 sequences; 15% to 20% were seen once. Sequencing used peripheral blood. The receptors here all came from an adult man with Graves' ophthalmopathy. Both conserved end residues are part of each CDR3. D genes are given only for firm matches. Size values are once, few and many counts, or a class for expanded clones, and some rows have none.

.,TRBJ2-5,TRBD2,TRBV7-2,CASSLQLAGTETQYF,TGTGCCAGCAGCCTCCAACTAGCGGGTACAGAGACCCAGTACTTC
many,TRBJ1-1,.,TRBV6-2/TRBV6-3,CASNRLNTEAFF,TGTGCCAGCAACAGGTTGAACACTGAAGCTTTCTTT
.,TRBJ1-2,TRBD1,TRBV11-2,CASSPGGPGVNYGYTF,TGTGCTAGCAGCCCAGGGGGCCCGGGCGTTAACTATGGCTACACCTTC
many,TRBJ1-5,.,TRBV12-3/TRBV12-4,CASSRAGDGNQPQHF,TGTGCCAGCAGTAGGGCAGGGGACGGCAATCAGCCCCAGCATTTT
many,TRBJ2-7,.,TRBV6-9,CASSYRGRDYEQYF,TGTGCCAGCAGTTATAGGGGACGTGACTACGAGCAGTACTTC
.,TRBJ2-7,TRBD1,TRBV7-6,CASSLEHGTGTYEQYF,TGTGCCAGCAGCTTAGAACATGGGACAGGGACCTACGAGCAGTACTTC
once,TRBJ2-2,TRBD2,TRBV28,CASSLKSSGSGELFF,TGTGCCAGCAGTTTGAAGTCTAGCGGATCCGGGGAGCTGTTTTTT
many,TRBJ1-5,.,TRBV3-1,CASSQSVGNQPQHF,TGTGCCAGCAGCCAATCGGTAGGCAATCAGCCCCAGCATTTT
many,TRBJ1-1,.,TRBV12-3/TRBV12-4,CASRQGPGTEAFF,TGTGCCAGCAGACAGGGCCCGGGGACTGAAGCTTTCTTT
many,TRBJ2-2,.,TRBV19,CASTAAVGSVGELFF,TGTGCCAGTACGGCAGCGGTTGGGTCGGTCGGGGAGCTGTTTTTT
few,TRBJ1-6,TRBD1,TRBV12-3/TRBV12-4,CASSLEAGGSPLHF,TGTGCCAGCAGTTTAGAGGCAGGGGGCTCACCCCTCCACTTT
many,TRBJ2-7,TRBD1,TRBV20-1,CSAWGQGAVEQYF,TGCAGTGCTTGGGGACAGGGGGCTGTCGAGCAGTACTTC
many,TRBJ2-5,.,TRBV29-1,CSVALPQETQYF,TGCAGCGTTGCACTGCCCCAAGAGACCCAGTACTTC
.,TRBJ2-7,.,TRBV11-2,CASSFLGAHEQYF,TGTGCCAGCAGCTTTCTAGGGGCCCACGAGCAGTACTTC
many,TRBJ1-2,.,TRBV6-2/TRBV6-3,CASSYSQDPNYGYTF,TGTGCCAGCAGTTACAGTCAGGACCCTAACTATGGCTACACCTTC
many,TRBJ2-5,TRBD1,TRBV3-1,CASSQNGQVAGETQYF,TGTGCCAGCAGCCAGAACGGACAGGTGGCTGGAGAGACCCAGTACTTC
many,TRBJ1-1,TRBD1,TRBV7-2,CASSLGRGSTEAFF,TGTGCCAGCAGCTTAGGCAGGGGGTCCACTGAAGCTTTCTTT
many,TRBJ1-2,.,TRBV28,CASSLRTQGYGYTF,TGTGCCAGCAGTTTACGAACACAGGGCTATGGCTACACCTTC
.,TRBJ2-7,TRBD1,TRBV18,CASSPGTGHYEQYF,TGTGCCAGCTCACCCGGGACAGGGCACTACGAGCAGTACTTC
.,TRBJ1-1,.,TRBV3-1,CASSQDNVGVPEAFF,TGTGCCAGCAGCCAAGATAACGTCGGGGTTCCTGAAGCTTTCTTT
many,TRBJ2-5,TRBD1,TRBV20-1,CSALGQIQETQYF,TGCAGTGCCCTGGGACAGATCCAAGAGACCCAGTACTTC
many,TRBJ1-5,.,TRBV12-3/TRBV12-4,CASSFAAEANQPQHF,TGTGCCAGCAGTTTTGCCGCGGAAGCAAATCAGCCCCAGCATTTT
many,TRBJ2-7,TRBD2,TRBV5-1,CASSLDGTRSSEQYF,TGCGCCAGCAGCTTGGACGGGACTAGATCCTCCGAGCAGTACTTC